The clone carrying this TCR beta chain was recorded at least ten times. Its antigen is as yet unknown. For the diagnoses, clinical symptoms, serum thyroxine and TRAb, thyroid ultrasound and orbital computed tomography were used. This sample is drawn from a study of T cells in Graves' hyperthyroidism and ophthalmopathy. Template material for amplifying TCR beta CDR3 regions consisted of RNA transcripts. First-round RT-PCR with HTBI primers amplified the TCR CDR3 region. In TCRdb, the multiplex PCR reads were re-called with MiXCR into one record per CDR3 protein. Of 240,000 or so distinct CDR3 sequences listed, 16% are singletons. Per the germline V gene, CDR1 is LNHDA and CDR2 is SQIVND (reference sequence). J gave up 8 bases and V 3 bases, and 6 bases lay outside the gene matches. The CDR3 contains 14 residues. Study-wide results and limits: A model built on 13 V-J features separated ophthalmopathy from stable hyperthyroidism.

The source is a woman aged 18-29 years with Graves' ophthalmopathy. Sequencing was performed on blood. The chain combines TRBV19 with TRBJ2-1; 8 bases line up with TRBD1. CDR3 loop: CASSMADRGYEQFF. CDR3 sequence (DNA): TGTGCCAGTAGTATGGCCGACAGGGGTTATGAGCAGTTCTTC.